Below, 7 T cell receptor beta chains from the same sample are listed, as sequenced in a study of blood T cell repertoires in COVID-19. Repertoires were generated with immunoSEQ multiplex PCR, while TCRdb's copy carries only in-frame clones and drops some. The sample records about 190,000 clones, about nine tenths being singletons. The sequencing input was peripheral blood. These receptors originate from a man aged 25 to 45 with acute or convalescent COVID-19.

The chain recombines TRBV28 with TRBJ2-7, with TRBD1 matching over 7 bases. Germline trimming cut 4 bases from V and 3 bases from J; bases unmatched to any gene: 12. The CDR3 has 16 amino acids. Germline lookup yields CDR1 MDHEN and CDR2 SYDVKM. This CDR3 is CASSSTTGVWGYEQYF. The CDR3 DNA sequence: TGTGCCAGCAGTTCCACCACAGGGGTATGGGGCTACGAGCAGTACTTC.

The chain carries TRBV5-4 and TRBJ2-1, with 10 bases matching TRBD1. This CDR3 region has 14 residues. The V gene end was trimmed by 3 bases and the J gene end by 5 bases; junction bases not matched to a gene: 2. CDR1 is SGHNT, CDR2 YYREEE, per germline (reference sequence). CDR3 loop: CASSWGTGDNEQFF. CDR3 bases: TGTGCCAGCAGCTGGGGGACAGGGGACAATGAGCAGTTCTTC.

The chain links TRBV2 to TRBJ2-1; TRBD2 might be the D (5 bases). Germline CDR1 reads SNHLY; CDR2 reads FYNNEI. Trimming shortened V by 5 bases and J by 3 bases, and 5 bases separated the two germline ends. The CDR3 is 12 amino acids. As DNA, the CDR3 is TGTGCCAGCAGTCGGGACTACAATGAGCAGTTCTTC. It specifies CASSRDYNEQFF. The variable domain in full, completed from reference TRBV2 and TRBJ2-1, reads EPEVTQTPSHQVTQMGQEVILRCVPISNHLYFYWYRQILGQKVEFLVSFYNNEISEKSEIFDDQFSVERPDGSNFTLKIRSTKLEDSAMYFCASSRDYNEQFFGPGTRLTVL.

This clone has only a few counts. The chain uses TRBV19 and TRBJ2-2, with D possibly matching TRBD1 (6 bases). Germline loops: CDR1 LNHDA, CDR2 SQIVND (reference sequence). Trimming took off 8 bases at V and 5 bases at J, with 15 bases between the two ends. The CDR3 is 14 residues long. The CDR3, as DNA: TGTGCCAGTGGCCCCCCAGGGGTTACCGGGGAGCTGTTTTTT. Translation gives CASGPPGVTGELFF.

This clone was detected a few times. V usage is TRBV25-1 and J usage is TRBJ1-6; D gene uncertain. Germline V lookup: CDR1 MGHDK, CDR2 SYGVNS. The CDR3 totals 14 residues. The V end lost 7 bases, the J end lost 2 bases, and 9 bases lay between the germline ends. CDR3 bases: TGTGCCAGCACGGCTGGGCCCTATAATTCACCCCTCCACTTT. It codes for CASTAGPYNSPLHF.

V is TRBV18 and J is TRBJ1-2; D is perhaps TRBD1 (5 bases). Deletions cut 6 bases from V and 4 bases from J, with 15 bases between. Germline CDR1 KGHSH, CDR2 LQKENI. There are 14 residues in the CDR3. The CDR3 loop reads CASSRQDSTYGYTF. The DNA of the CDR3 is TGTGCCAGCTCTCGCCAAGACAGTACCTATGGCTACACCTTC.

The gene calls are TRBV5-1 and TRBJ2-1; TRBD2 matches 8 bases. CDR3 length equals 15 residues. The germline gives CDR1 SGHRS, CDR2 YFSETQ. Losses at the gene ends were 2 bases for V and 4 bases for J; bases not matched to a gene: 5. The CDR3 DNA reads TGCGCCAGCAGCTTCGGTACTAGCGGATACAATGAGCAGTTCTTC. It specifies CASSFGTSGYNEQFF.